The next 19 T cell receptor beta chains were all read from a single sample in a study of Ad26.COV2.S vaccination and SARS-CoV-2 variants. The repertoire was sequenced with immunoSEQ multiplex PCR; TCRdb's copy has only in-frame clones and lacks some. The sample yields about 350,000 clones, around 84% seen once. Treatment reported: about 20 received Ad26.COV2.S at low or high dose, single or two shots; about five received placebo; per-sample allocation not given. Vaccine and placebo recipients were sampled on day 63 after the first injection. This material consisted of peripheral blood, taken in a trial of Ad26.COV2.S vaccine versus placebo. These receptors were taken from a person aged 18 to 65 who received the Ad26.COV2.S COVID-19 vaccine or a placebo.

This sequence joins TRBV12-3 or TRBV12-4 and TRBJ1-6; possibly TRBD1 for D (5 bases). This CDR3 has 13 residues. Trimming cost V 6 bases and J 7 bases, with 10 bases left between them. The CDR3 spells CASSQTDNSPLHF. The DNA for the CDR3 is TGTGCCAGCAGCCAGACAGACAATTCACCCCTCCACTTT.

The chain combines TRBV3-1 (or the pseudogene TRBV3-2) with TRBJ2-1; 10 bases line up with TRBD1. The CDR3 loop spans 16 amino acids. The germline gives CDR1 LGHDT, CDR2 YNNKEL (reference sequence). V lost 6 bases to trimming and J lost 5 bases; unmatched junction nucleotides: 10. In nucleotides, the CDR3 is TGTGCCAGCAGGTTGACAGGGGGCGGGCGAAACAATGAGCAGTTCTTC. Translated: CASRLTGGGRNNEQFF.

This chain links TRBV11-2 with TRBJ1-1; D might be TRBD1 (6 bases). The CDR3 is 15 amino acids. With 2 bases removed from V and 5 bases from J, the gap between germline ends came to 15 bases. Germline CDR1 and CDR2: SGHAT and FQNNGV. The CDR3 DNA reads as TGTGCCAGCAGCTTATGGGGGTCGACAGGTACTGAAGCTTTCTTT. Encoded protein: CASSLWGSTGTEAFF.

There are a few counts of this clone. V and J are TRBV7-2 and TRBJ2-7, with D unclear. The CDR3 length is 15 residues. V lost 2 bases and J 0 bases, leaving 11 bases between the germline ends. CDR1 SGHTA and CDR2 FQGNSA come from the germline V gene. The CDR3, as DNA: TGTGCCAGCAGCTTAAGGTTCAGCCCCTCCTACGAGCAGTACTTC. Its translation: CASSLRFSPSYEQYF.

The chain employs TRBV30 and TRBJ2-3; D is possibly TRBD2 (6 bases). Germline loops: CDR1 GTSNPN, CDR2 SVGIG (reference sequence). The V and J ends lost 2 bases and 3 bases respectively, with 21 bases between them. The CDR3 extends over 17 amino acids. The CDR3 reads CAWSPPLGTRRTDTQYF. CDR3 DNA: TGTGCCTGGAGTCCGCCCCTGGGGACTCGCCGGACAGATACGCAGTATTTT. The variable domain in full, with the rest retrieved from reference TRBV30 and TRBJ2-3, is SQTIHQWPATLVQPVGSPLSLECTVEGTSNPNLYWYRQAAGRGLQLLFYSVGIGQISSEVPQNLSASRPQDRQFILSSKKLLLSDSGFYLCAWSPPLGTRRTDTQYFGPGTRLTVL.

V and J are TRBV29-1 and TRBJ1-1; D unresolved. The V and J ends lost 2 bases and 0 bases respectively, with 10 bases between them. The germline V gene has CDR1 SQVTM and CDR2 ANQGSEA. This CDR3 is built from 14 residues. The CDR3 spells CSVENSQMNTEAFF. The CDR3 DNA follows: TGCAGCGTTGAAAATTCTCAGATGAACACTGAAGCTTTCTTT.

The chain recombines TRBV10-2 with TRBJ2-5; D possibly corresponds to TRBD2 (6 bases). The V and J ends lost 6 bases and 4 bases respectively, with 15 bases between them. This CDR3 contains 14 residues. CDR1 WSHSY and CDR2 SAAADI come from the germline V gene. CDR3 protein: CASRRSEAGETQYF. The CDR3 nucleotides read TGCGCCAGCAGGAGGTCGGAAGCGGGAGAGACCCAGTACTTC.

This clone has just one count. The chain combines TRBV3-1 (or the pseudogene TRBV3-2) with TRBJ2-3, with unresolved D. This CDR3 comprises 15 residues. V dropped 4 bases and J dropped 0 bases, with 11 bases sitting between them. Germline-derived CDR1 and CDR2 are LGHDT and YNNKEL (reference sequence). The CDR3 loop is CASSPGHDSTDTQYF. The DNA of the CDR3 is TGTGCCAGCAGCCCGGGCCACGACAGCACAGATACGCAGTATTTT.

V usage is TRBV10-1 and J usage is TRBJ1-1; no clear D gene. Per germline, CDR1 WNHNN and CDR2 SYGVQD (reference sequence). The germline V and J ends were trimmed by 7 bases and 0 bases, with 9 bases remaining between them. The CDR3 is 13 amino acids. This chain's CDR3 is CASTKELNTEAFF. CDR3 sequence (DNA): TGCGCCAGCACCAAGGAATTGAACACTGAAGCTTTCTTT.

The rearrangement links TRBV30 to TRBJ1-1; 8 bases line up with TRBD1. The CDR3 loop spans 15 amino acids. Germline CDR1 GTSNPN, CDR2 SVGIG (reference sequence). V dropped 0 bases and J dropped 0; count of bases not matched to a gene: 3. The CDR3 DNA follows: TGTGCCTGGAGTGTAGGGACAGGCATGAACACTGAAGCTTTCTTT. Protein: CAWSVGTGMNTEAFF. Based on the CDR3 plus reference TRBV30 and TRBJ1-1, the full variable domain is SQTIHQWPATLVQPVGSPLSLECTVEGTSNPNLYWYRQAAGRGLQLLFYSVGIGQISSEVPQNLSASRPQDRQFILSSKKLLLSDSGFYLCAWSVGTGMNTEAFFGQGTRLTVV.

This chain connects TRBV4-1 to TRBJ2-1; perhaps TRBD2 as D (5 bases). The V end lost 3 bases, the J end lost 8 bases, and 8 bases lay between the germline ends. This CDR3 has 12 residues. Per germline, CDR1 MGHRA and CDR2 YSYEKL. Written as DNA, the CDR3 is TGCGCCAGCAGCCACGTCGGGGATGAGCAGTTCTTC. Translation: CASSHVGDEQFF.

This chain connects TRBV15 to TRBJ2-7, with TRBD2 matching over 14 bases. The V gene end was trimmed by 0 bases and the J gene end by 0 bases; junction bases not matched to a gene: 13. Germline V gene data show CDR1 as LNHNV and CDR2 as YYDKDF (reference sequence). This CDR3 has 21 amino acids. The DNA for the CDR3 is TGTGCCACCAGCAGAGACTTACCCGGGACTAGCGGGGGACTAAGCTCCTACGAGCAGTACTTC. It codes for CATSRDLPGTSGGLSSYEQYF.

This chain's CDR3 is CASSGQRPYEQYF. The CDR3, as DNA: TGTGCCAGTTCCGGACAGCGACCCTACGAGCAGTACTTC. J is TRBJ2-7 and V is TRBV19; a possible D gene is TRBD1 (6 bases). V lost 8 bases, J lost 2 bases, and 13 bases lay in between. The length of the CDR3 is 13 residues. Germline loops: CDR1 LNHDA, CDR2 SQIVND (reference sequence).

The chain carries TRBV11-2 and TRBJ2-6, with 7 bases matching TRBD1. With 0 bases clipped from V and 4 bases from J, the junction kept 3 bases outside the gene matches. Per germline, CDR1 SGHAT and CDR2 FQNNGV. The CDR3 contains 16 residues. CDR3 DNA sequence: TGTGCCAGCAGCTTAGAGGGACAGAACGGGGCCAACGTCCTGACTTTC. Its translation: CASSLEGQNGANVLTF.

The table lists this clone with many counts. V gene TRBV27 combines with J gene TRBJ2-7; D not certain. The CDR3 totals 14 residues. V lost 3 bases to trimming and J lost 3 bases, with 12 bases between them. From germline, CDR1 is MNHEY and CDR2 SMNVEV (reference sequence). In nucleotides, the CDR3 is TGTGCCAGCAGTTTTTTTGGTGTTGGCTACGAGCAGTACTTC. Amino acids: CASSFFGVGYEQYF.

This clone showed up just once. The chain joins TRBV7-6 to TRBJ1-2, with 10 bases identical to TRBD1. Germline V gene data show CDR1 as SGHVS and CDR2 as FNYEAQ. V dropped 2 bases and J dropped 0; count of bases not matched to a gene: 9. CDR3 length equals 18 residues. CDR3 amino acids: CASSLLTGGVLANYGYTF. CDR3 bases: TGTGCCAGCAGCTTATTGACAGGGGGCGTCCTAGCTAACTATGGCTACACCTTC.

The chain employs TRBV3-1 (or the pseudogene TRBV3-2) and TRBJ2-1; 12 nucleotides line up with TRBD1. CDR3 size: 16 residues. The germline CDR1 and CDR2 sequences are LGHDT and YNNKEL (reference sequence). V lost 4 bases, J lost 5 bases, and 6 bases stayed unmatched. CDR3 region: CASSPGDRGRDNEQFF. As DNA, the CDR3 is TGTGCCAGCAGCCCCGGGGACAGGGGGCGAGACAATGAGCAGTTCTTC.

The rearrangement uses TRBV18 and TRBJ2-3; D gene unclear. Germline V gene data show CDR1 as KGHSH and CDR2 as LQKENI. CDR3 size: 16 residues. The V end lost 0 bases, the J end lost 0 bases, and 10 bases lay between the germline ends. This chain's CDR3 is CASSPPTHLSTDTQYF. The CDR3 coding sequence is TGTGCCAGCTCACCACCGACCCACTTGAGCACAGATACGCAGTATTTT.

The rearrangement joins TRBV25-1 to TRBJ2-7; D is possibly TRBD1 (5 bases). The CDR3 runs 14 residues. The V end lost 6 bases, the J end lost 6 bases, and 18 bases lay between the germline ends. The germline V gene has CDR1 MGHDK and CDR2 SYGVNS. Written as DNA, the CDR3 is TGTGCCAGCAGAGAAACAGGTATTTTGGGCGAGCAGTACTTC. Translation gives CASRETGILGEQYF.